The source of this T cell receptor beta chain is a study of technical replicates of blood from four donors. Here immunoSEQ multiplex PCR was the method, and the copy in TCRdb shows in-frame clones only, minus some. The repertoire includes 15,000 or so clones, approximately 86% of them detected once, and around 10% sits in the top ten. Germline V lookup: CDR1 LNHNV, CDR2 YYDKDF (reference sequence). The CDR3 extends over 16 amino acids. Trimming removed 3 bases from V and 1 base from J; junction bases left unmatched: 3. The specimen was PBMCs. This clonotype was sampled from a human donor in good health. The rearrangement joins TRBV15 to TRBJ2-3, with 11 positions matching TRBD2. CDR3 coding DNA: TGTGCCACCAGCAGCGGACTAGCGGGCCGCACAGATACGCAGTATTTT. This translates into CATSSGLAGRTDTQYF.